This T cell receptor (beta chain) is from a study of vaccination and CD4 T cells after COVID-19. Study in general: Convalescent donors: six male, four female; seven Caucasian, two Asian, one multiracial, two Hispanic. Each enrolled participant received a two-dose regimen of either BNT162b2 or mRNA-1273 vaccine.

Per germline, CDR1 SGHVS and CDR2 FQNEAQ. V lost 8 bases, J lost 5 bases, and 24 bases lay in between. The CDR3 is 16 residues long. With the Oncomine TCR Beta short-read assay, DNA from cultured CD4+ T cells was sequenced. After culture, CD4+ T cells served as the source for genomic DNA extraction. TCRdb re-called the PCR reads with MiXCR, one entry per CDR3 protein. The data show roughly 10,000 distinct CDR3 sequences, approximately 50% seen once. Treatment described: approximately 11-day PBMC culture with coronavirus spike peptide pools or control peptides (ViraFEST assay). By negative selection, CD4+ T cells were isolated once culture had run for nine to ten days. Worth noting for this clonotype: Its target is not known.

This sequence joins TRBV7-8 and TRBJ2-5, with TRBD2 as a possible D gene (6 bases). This receptor was identified in a human donor who had recovered from COVID-19. Specimen: CD4+ T cells from blood, cultured in vitro. CDR3 coding DNA: TGTGCCAGCTGGCCCGGTAGATTCCGGGAGTTTGAGACCCAGTACTTC. This gives the protein CASWPGRFREFETQYF.